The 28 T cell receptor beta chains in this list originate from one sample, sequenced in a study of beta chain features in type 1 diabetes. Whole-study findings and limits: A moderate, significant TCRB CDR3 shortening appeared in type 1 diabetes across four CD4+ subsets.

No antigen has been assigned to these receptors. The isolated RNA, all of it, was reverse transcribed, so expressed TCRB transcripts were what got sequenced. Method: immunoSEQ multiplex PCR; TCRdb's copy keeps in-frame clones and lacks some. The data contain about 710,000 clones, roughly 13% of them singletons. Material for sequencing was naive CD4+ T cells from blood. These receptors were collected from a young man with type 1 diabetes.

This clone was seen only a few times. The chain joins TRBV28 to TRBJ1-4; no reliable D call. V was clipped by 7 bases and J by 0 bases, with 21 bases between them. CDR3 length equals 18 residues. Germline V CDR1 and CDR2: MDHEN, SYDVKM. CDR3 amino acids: CASTSRTQNLATNEKLFF. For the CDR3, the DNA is TGTGCCAGCACCTCTCGGACTCAGAATCTTGCAACTAATGAAAAACTGTTTTTT.

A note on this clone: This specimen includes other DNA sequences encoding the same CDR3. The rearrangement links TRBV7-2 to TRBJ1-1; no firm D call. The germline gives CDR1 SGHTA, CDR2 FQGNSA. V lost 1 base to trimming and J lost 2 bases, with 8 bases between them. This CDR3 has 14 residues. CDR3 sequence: CASSLGTVNTEAFF. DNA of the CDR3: TGTGCCAGCAGCTTAGGGACGGTAAACACTGAAGCTTTCTTT.

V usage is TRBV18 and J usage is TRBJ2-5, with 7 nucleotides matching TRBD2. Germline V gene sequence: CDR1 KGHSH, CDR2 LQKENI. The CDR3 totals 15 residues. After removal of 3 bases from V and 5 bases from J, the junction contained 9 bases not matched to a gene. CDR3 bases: TGTGCCAGCTCACCCTCAGGGAGGGGTTCGGAGACCCAGTACTTC. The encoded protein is CASSPSGRGSETQYF.

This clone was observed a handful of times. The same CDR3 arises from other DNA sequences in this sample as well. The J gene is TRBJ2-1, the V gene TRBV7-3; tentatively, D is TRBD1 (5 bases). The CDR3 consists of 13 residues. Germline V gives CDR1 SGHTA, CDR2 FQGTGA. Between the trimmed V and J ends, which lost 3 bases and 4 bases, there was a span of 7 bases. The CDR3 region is CASSFDSYNEQFF. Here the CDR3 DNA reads TGTGCCAGCAGCTTCGACAGTTACAATGAGCAGTTCTTC.

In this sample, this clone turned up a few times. The CDR3 sequence is CARDTGTDFKLPYEQYF. DNA of the CDR3: TGTGCCAGAGACACAGGGACGGATTTCAAACTTCCCTACGAGCAGTACTTC. V gene TRBV10-3 combines with J gene TRBJ2-7, with D maybe TRBD1 (6 bases). From germline, CDR1 is ENHRY and CDR2 SYGVKD. The CDR3 is 17 amino acids. V lost 10 bases and J 2 bases, leaving 27 bases between the germline ends.

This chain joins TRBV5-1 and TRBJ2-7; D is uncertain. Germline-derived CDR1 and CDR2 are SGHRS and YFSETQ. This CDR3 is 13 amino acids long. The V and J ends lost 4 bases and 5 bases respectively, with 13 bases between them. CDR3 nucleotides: TGCGCCAGCAGCCCGAGGAGTGAGGACGAGCAGTACTTC. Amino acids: CASSPRSEDEQYF.

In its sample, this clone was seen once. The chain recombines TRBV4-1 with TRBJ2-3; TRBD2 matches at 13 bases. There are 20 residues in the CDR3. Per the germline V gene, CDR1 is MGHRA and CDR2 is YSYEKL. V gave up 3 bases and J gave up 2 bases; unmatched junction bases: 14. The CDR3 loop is CASSHDQLAGGPDDTDTQYF. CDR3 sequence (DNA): TGCGCCAGCAGCCACGATCAACTAGCGGGAGGGCCAGACGACACAGATACGCAGTATTTT.

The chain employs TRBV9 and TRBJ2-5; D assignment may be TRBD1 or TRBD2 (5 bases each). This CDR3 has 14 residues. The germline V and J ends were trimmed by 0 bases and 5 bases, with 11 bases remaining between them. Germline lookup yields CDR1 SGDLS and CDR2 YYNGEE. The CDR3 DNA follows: TGTGCCAGCAGCGTAGATCCCGGGGCGGAGACCCAGTACTTC. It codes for CASSVDPGAETQYF.

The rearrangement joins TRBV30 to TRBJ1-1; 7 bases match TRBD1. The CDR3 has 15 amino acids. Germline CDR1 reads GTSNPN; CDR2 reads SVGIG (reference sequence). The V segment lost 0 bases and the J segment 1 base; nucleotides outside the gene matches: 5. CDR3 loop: CAWSVSGTANTEAFF. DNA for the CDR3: TGTGCCTGGAGTGTGAGTGGGACAGCGAACACTGAAGCTTTCTTT.

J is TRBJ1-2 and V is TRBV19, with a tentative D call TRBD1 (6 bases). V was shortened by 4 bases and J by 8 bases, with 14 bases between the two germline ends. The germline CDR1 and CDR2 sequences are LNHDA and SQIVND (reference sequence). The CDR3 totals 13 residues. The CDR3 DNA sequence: TGTGCCAGTAGTAAAACAGGGTCCAGGGGCTACACCTTC. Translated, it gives CASSKTGSRGYTF.

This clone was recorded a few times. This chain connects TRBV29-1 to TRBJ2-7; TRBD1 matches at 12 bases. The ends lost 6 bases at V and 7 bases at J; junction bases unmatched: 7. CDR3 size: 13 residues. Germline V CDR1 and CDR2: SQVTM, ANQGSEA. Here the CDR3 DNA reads TGCAGCGTATCCGGGACAGGGGGCGGAGAGCAGTACTTC. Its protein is CSVSGTGGGEQYF.

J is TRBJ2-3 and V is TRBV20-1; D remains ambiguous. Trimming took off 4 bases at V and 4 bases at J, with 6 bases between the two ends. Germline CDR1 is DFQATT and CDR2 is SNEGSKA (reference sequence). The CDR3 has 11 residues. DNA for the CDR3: TGCAGTGCTATCCACGCAGATACGCAGTATTTT. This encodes CSAIHADTQYF.

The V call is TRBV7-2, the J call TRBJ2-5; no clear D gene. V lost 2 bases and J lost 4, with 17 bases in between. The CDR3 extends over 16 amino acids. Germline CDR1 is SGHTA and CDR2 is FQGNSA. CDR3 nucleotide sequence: TGTGCCAGCAGCTTAAGGCAACAGAGTTTAGGAGAGACCCAGTACTTC. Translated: CASSLRQQSLGETQYF.

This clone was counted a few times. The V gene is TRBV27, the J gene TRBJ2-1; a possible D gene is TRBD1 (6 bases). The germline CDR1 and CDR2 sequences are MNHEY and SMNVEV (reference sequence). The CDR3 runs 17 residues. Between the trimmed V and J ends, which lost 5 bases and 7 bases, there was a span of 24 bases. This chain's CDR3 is CASSPISSGERGNEQFF. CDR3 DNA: TGTGCCAGCAGTCCGATCAGTTCAGGGGAAAGGGGAAATGAGCAGTTCTTC.

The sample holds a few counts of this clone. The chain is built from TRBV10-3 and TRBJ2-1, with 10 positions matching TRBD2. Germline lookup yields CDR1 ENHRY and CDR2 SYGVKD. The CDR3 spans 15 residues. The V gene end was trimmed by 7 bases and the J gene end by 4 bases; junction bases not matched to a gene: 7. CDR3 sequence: CAITPAAGGYNEQFF. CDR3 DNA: TGTGCCATCACCCCCGCAGCGGGAGGGTACAATGAGCAGTTCTTC.

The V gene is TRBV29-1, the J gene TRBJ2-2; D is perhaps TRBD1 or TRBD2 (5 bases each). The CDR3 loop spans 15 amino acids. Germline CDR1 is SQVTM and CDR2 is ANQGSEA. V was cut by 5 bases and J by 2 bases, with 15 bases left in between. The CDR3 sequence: CSVRGRGANTGELFF. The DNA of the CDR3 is TGCAGCGTTAGGGGAAGGGGAGCTAACACCGGGGAGCTGTTTTTT.

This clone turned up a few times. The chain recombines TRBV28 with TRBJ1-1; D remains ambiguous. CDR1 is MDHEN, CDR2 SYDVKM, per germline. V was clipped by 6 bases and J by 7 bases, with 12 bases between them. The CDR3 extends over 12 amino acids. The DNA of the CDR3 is TGTGCCAGCAGACCCCAGACAAATGAAGCTTTCTTT. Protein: CASRPQTNEAFF.

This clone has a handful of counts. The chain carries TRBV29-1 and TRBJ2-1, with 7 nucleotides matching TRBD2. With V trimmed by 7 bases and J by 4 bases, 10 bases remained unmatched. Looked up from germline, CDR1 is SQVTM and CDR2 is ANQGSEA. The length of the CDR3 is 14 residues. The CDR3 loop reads CSGGPTSRYNEQFF. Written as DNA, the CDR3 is TGCAGCGGCGGGCCGACTAGCCGATACAATGAGCAGTTCTTC.

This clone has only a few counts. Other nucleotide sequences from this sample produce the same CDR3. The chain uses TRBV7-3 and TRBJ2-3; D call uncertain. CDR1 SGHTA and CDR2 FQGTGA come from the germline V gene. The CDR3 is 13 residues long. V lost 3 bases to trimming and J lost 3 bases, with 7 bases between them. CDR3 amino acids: CASSFRGTDTQYF. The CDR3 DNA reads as TGTGCCAGCAGCTTCCGTGGGACAGATACGCAGTATTTT.

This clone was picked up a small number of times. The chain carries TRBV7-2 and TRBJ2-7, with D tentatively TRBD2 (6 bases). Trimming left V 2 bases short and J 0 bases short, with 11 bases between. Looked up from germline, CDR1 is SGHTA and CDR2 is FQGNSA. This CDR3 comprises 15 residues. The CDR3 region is CASSLRGLSSYEQYF. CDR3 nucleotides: TGTGCCAGCAGCTTAAGGGGACTCAGCTCCTACGAGCAGTACTTC.

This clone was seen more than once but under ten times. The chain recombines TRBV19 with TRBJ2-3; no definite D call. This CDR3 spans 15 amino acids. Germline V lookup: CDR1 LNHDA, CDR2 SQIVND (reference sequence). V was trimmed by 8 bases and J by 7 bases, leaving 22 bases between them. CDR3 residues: CASQPQGSSTNTQYF. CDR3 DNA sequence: TGTGCCAGTCAACCCCAAGGTAGCTCGACGAATACGCAGTATTTT.

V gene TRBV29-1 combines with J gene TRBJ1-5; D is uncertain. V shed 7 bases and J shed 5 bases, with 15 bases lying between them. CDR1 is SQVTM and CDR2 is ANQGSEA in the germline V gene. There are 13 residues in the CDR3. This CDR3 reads CSATQARDQPQHF. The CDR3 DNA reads TGCAGCGCGACTCAAGCCCGCGATCAGCCCCAGCATTTT.

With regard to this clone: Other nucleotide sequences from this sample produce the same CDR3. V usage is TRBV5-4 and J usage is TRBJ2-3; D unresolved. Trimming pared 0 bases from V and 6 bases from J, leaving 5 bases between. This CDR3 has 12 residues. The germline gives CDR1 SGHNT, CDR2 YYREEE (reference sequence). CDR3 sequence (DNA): TGTGCCAGCAGCTTGGACACGGATACGCAGTATTTT. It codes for CASSLDTDTQYF.

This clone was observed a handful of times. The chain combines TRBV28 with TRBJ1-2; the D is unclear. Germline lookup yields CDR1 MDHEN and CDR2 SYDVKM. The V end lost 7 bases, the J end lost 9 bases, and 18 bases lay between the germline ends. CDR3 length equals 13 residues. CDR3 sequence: CASILGWTGSYTF. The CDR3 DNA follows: TGTGCCAGCATCTTAGGGTGGACTGGCAGCTACACCTTC.

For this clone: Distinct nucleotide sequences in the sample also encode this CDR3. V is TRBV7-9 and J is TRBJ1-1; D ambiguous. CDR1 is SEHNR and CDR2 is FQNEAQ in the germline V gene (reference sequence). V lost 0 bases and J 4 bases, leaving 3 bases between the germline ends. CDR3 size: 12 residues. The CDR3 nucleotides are TGTGCCAGCAGCTTAGCTTTCACTGAAGCTTTCTTT. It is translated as CASSLAFTEAFF.

CDR3 residues: CASSSPGTGGTEAFF. CDR3 nucleotide sequence: TGCGCCAGCAGCTCCCCGGGGACCGGGGGCACTGAAGCTTTCTTT. This chain links TRBV5-1 with TRBJ1-1; weak D call: TRBD1 (5 bases). Germline lookup yields CDR1 SGHRS and CDR2 YFSETQ. This CDR3 has 15 residues. V lost 3 bases to trimming and J lost 4 bases, with 16 bases between them.

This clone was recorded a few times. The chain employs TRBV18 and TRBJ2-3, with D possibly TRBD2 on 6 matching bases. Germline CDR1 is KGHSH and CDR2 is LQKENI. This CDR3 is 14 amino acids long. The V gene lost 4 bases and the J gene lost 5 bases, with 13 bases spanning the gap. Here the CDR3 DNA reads TGTGCCAGCTCACGGGACTCCGGGATAGATACGCAGTATTTT. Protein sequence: CASSRDSGIDTQYF.

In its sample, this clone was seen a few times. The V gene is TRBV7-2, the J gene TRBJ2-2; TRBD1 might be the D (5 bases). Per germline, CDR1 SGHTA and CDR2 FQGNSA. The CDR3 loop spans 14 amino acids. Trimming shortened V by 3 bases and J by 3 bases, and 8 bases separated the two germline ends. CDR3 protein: CASSFSGYTGELFF. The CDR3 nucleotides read TGTGCCAGCAGCTTTTCAGGGTACACCGGGGAGCTGTTTTTT.